Sequencing of this T cell receptor beta chain was carried out in a study of blood T cells in healthy people across ages. There were at least 5.5 micrograms of total RNA extracted from every sample. It was with a sample-barcoded 5' primer and a J-beta primer mix that a second PCR of about 6 to 12 cycles was run. TCRdb reanalysed the 5' RACE reads using MiXCR and keeps one entry per CDR3 protein. The sample holds approximately 760,000 distinct CDR3 sequences, 25% seen once. The CDR3 runs 16 residues. Germline CDR1 reads SGHRS; CDR2 reads YFSETQ. V lost 4 bases and J lost 1; bases outside the gene matches: 7. These data also featured in a second study, about T cells of mothers and their children. This second report adds: Barcodes for each sample and 2-4 random nucleotides were added by the M1S primer used in the second PCR.

This receptor was obtained from a boy between 5 and 17 years old in good health. Material: blood. The J gene is TRBJ2-2, the V gene TRBV5-1; 7 nucleotides align to TRBD1. The CDR3 nucleotides read TGCGCCAGCAGCCGTACCCGACAGGGGAACACCGGGGAGCTGTTTTTT. Protein: CASSRTRQGNTGELFF.